This TCR beta chain was recovered during a study of T cell responses to AZD1222 COVID-19 vaccine (dated by TCRdb to the early 2020s). Some background on the complete study: TCR sequencing was performed for some 250 trial participants, of whom about 210 were given two doses of AZD1222 and around 26 were given two doses of MenACWY control vaccine. Enrollment into the trials was organized by age into subgroups of 18-55, 56-69 and 70-plus years, and those subgroups contained approximately 150, 30 and 60 TCR-sequenced participants, respectively.

The CDR3 starts with the cysteine, ends with the phenylalanine, and has 12 residues. Here the CDR3 DNA is all that survives: 36 bases in frame from base 1. V and J are truncated by 0 bases and 7 bases respectively, leaving an intervening sequence of 7 bases. CDR1 SGHNT and CDR2 YYREEE are derived from the germline V gene (reference sequence). To note about this clone: The target of this receptor is not known. Per-base qualities were not stored, and no clone one base away is much larger.

General conclusions and limits of the study: The vaccine-associated CD4 TCRs covered the entire spike protein, and the dominant responses fell in regions 160-218 and 743-854. Reportedly, close to half of the unique spike-specific TCRs recognized epitopes lying outside the regions that are mutated in the B.1.351 and B.1.1.7 variants. Conclusions about previously exposed vaccinees are limited because only six or seven AZD1222 recipients were SARS-CoV-2 seropositive at baseline. In the small 56-69-year group, the increase in depth fell short of significance, most likely because of low power. Because no samples from the day 14 peak response were available, repertoires could be characterized only after the peak T cell response. Participants were mostly white British, with more females than males. The authors suggested clonal diversity may have been underestimated. After two AZD1222 doses, both the breadth and the depth of spike-specific TCRs were significantly higher than at day 0 and than in MenACWY recipients.

This specimen's time point label, interpreted: baseline before first vaccination. This sample's treatment or condition label indicates: meningococcal conjugate vaccine given as trial control. Samples from vaccinated people were obtained from the UK trials COV001 and COV002, which included a single-blind randomized controlled phase 2/3 trial of AZD1222 (ChAdOx1 nCoV-19) in healthy adults. For TCRbeta chain sequencing, PBMC samples were collected from trial participants at day 0 and at day 28 after the second dose. The CDR3 regions of human TCRbeta chains were subjected to immunosequencing. On the authors' methods: TCRs in the repertoires were compared against a reference library of SARS-CoV-2-specific TCRs that had been generated with the MIRA antigen-specificity platform. Breadth was defined as the fraction of unique TCRs that were SARS-CoV-2-associated, and depth was defined as the fraction of total T cells that were SARS-CoV-2-associated. Using the MIRA data, each spike-specific TCR was mapped to the spike region that the TCR reacts to and placed in a CD4 or CD8 class. Log10-transformed breadth and depth values were compared by one-way ANOVA with Sidak's multiple comparisons tests. TCRdb took this table from immuneACCESS and kept in-frame rearrangements with V and J called. Such tables lack part of the clones; where checked against another copy, unresolved V genes explain under half of the gap, and the rest is unexplained. V, J and clone size derive from that table, while D and trimming were established from the DNA sequence. The sample table holds 130,000 or so clones, of which around 89% were seen once. 11% of the sample belongs to the ten largest clones.

This sequence originates from an adult in good health. The sample was peripheral blood, taken on day 0 of MenACWY control vaccination. The rearrangement combines TRBV5-4 with TRBJ1-2; no D gene can be assigned with confidence. The DNA reads as follows: TGTGCCAGCAGCTTGGTGAACCTTGGCTACACCTTC. This yields the protein CASSLVNLGYTF.